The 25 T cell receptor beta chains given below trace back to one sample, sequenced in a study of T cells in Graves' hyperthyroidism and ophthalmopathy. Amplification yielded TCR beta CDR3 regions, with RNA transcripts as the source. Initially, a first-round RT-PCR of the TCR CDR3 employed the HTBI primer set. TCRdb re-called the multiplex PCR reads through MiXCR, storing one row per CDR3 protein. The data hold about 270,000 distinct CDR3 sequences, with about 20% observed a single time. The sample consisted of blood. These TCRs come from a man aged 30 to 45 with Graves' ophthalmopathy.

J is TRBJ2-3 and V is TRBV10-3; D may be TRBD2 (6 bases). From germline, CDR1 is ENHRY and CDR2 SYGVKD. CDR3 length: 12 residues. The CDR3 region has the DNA TGTTCGGTAGGAGGGAGATCAGATACGCAGTATTTT. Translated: CSVGGRSDTQYF.

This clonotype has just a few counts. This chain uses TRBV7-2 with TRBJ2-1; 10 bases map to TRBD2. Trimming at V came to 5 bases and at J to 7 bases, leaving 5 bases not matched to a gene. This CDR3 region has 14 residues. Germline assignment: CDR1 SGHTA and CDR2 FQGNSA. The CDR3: CASSLSGRLNEQFF. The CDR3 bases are TGTGCCAGCAGCCTTAGCGGGAGGTTAAATGAGCAGTTCTTC.

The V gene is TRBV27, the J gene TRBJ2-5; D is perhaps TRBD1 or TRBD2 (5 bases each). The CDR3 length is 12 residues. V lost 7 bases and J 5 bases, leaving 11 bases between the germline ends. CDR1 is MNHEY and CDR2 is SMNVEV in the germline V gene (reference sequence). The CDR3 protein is CASKGPGETQYF. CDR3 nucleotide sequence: TGTGCCAGCAAGGGACCCGGGGAGACCCAGTACTTC.

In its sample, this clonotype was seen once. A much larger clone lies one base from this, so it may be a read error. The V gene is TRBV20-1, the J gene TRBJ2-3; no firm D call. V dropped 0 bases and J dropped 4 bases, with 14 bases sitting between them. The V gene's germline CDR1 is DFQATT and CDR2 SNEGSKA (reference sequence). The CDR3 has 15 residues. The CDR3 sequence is CSARDRADPPDTQYF. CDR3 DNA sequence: TGCAGTGCTAGAGATCGTGCGGACCCCCCAGATACGCAGTATTTT.

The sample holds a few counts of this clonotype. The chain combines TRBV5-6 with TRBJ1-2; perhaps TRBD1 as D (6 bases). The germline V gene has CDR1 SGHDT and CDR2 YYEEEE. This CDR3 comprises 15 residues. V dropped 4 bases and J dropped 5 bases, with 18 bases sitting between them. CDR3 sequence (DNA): TGTGCCAGCAGCAAGGACAGAGCCGCGAGGTATGGCTACACCTTC. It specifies CASSKDRAARYGYTF.

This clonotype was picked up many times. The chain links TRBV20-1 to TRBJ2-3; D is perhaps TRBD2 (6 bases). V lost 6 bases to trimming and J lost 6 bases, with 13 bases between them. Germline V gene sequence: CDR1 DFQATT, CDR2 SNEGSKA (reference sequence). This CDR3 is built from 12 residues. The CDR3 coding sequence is TGCAGTGCACGACCAGGAGGGGATACGCAGTATTTT. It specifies CSARPGGDTQYF.

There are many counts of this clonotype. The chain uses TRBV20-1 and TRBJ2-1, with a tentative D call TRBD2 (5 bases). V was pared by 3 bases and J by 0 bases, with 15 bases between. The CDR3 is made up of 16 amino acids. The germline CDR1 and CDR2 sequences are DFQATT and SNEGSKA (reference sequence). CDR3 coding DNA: TGCAGTGCTAGCCGGAGCGGCTTAAGCTCCTACAATGAGCAGTTCTTC. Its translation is CSASRSGLSSYNEQFF.

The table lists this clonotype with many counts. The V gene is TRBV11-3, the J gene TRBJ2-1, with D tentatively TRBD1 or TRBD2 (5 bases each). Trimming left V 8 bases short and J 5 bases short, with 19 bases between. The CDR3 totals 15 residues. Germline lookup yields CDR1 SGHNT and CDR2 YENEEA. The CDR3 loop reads CASGTGTGWDNEQFF. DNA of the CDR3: TGTGCCAGCGGAACCGGGACGGGGTGGGACAATGAGCAGTTCTTC. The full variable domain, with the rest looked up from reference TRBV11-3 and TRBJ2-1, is EAGVVQSPRYKIIEKKQPVAFWCNPISGHNTLYWYLQNLGQGPELLIRYENEEAVDDSQLPKDRFSAERLKGVDSTLKIQPAELGDSAVYLCASGTGTGWDNEQFFGPGTRLTVL.

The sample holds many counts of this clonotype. The CDR3: CASSQWASSYNEQFF. The CDR3 DNA sequence: TGTGCCAGCAGCCAATGGGCGAGCTCCTACAATGAGCAGTTCTTC. The rearrangement uses TRBV3-1 and TRBJ2-1; D not resolved. There are 15 residues in the CDR3. V lost 2 bases, J lost 0 bases, and 8 bases lay in between. Per germline, CDR1 LGHDT and CDR2 YNNKEL (reference sequence).

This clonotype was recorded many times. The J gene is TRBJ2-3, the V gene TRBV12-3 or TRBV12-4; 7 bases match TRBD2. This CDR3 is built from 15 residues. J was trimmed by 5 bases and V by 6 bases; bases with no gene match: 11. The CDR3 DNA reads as TGTGCCAGCAGACCCCAGAGCGGGGCGGGAGATACGCAGTATTTT. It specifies CASRPQSGAGDTQYF.

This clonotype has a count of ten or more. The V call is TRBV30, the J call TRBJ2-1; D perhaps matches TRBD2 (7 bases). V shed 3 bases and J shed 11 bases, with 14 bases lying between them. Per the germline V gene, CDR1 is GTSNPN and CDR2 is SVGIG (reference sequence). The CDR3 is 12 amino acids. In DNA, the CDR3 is TGTGCCTGGAGCCTAGGGGGGGATAAGCAGTTCTTC. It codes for CAWSLGGDKQFF.

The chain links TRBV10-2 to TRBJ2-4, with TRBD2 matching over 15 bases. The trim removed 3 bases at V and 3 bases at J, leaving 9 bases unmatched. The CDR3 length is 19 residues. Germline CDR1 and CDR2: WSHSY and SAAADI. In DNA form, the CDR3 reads TGCGCCAGCAGTGACCTGGGACTAGCGGGAGGCCCGGGCAAAAACATTCAGTACTTC. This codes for CASSDLGLAGGPGKNIQYF.

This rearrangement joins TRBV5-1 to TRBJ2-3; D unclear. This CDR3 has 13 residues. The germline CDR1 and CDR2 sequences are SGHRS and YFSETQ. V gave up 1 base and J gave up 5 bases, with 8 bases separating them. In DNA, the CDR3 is TGCGCCAGCAGCTTGTCCGCCGTAGATACGCAGTATTTT. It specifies CASSLSAVDTQYF.

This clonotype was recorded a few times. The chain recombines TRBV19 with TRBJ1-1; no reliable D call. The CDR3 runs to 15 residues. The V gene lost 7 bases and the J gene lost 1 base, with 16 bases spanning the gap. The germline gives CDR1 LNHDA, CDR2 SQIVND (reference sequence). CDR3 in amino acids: CASISSAGTNTEAFF. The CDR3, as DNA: TGTGCCAGTATTTCTTCGGCAGGAACGAACACTGAAGCTTTCTTT.

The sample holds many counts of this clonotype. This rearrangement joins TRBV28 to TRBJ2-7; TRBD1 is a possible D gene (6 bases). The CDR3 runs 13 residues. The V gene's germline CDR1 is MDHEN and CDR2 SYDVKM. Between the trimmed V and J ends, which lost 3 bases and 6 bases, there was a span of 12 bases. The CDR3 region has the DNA TGTGCCAGCAGTTTTTCAGGGGTTGGCGAGCAGTACTTC. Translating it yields CASSFSGVGEQYF.

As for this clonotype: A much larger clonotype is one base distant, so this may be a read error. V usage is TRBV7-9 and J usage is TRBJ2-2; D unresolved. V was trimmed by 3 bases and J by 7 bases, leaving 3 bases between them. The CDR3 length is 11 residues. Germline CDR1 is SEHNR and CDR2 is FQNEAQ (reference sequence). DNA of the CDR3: TGTGCCAGCAGCTTTATCGGGGAGCTGTTTTTT. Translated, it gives CASSFIGELFF.

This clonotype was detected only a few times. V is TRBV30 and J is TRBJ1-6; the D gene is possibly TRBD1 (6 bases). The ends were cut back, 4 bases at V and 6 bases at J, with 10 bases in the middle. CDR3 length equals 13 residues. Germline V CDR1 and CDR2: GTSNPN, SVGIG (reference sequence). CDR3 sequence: CAWMRGVNSPLHF. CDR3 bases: TGTGCCTGGATGAGGGGGGTTAATTCACCCCTCCACTTT. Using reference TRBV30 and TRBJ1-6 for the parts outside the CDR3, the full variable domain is SQTIHQWPATLVQPVGSPLSLECTVEGTSNPNLYWYRQAAGRGLQLLFYSVGIGQISSEVPQNLSASRPQDRQFILSSKKLLLSDSGFYLCAWMRGVNSPLHFGNGTRLTVT.

The CDR3 sequence is CASSQKQGYEQYF. Written as DNA, the CDR3 is TGTGCCAGCAGCCAAAAACAGGGCTACGAGCAGTACTTC. The chain employs TRBV4-2 and TRBJ2-7; the D gene is possibly TRBD1 (6 bases). This CDR3 comprises 13 residues. The V end lost 2 bases, the J end lost 3 bases, and 8 bases lay between the germline ends. Germline V CDR1 and CDR2: LGHNA, YNFKEQ.

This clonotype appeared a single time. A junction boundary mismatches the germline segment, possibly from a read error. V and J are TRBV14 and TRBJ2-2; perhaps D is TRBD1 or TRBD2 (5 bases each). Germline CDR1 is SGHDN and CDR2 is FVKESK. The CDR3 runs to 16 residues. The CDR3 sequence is CASSPAYRWNTGEPFF. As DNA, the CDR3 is TGTGCCAGCAGCCCGGCGTACAGGTGGAACACCGGGGAGCCGTTTTTT.

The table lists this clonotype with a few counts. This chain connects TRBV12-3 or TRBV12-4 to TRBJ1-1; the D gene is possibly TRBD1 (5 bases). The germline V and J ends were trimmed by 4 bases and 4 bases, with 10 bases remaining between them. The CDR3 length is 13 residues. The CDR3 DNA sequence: TGTGCCAGCAGTTCTACAGGTTTCACTGAAGCTTTCTTT. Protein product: CASSSTGFTEAFF.

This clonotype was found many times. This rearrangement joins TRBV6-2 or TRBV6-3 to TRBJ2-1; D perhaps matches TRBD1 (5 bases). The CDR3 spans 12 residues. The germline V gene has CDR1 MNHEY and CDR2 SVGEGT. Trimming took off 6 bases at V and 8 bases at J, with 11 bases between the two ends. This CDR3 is CASSDQGHEQFF. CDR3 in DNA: TGTGCCAGCAGCGACCAGGGTCATGAGCAGTTCTTC.

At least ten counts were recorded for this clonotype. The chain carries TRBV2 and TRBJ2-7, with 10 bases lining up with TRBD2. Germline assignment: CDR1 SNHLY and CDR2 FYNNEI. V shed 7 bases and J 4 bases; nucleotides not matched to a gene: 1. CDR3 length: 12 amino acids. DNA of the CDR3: TGTGCCAGCACTAGCGGGGGTTACGAGCAGTACTTC. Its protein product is CASTSGGYEQYF.

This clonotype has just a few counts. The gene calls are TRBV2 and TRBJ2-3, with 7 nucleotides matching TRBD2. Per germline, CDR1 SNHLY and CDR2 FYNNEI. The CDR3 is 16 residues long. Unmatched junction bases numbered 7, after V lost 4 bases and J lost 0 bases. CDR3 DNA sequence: TGTGCCAGCAGTGTGTCTAGCGGCTCTAGCACAGATACGCAGTATTTT. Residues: CASSVSSGSSTDTQYF.

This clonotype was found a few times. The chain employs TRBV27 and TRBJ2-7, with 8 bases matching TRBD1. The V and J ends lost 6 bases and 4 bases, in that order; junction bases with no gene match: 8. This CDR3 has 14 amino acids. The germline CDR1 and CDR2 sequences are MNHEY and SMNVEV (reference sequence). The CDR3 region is CASRGWTGSYEQYF. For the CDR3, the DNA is TGTGCCAGCAGGGGTTGGACAGGGAGTTACGAGCAGTACTTC.

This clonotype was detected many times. The CDR3, as DNA: TGTGCCAGCAGCTTAGGTCTAGGGGAGACCTACGAGCAGTACTTC. Translating gives CASSLGLGETYEQYF. V gene TRBV11-2 combines with J gene TRBJ2-7, with D possibly being TRBD1 or TRBD2 (5 bases each). V lost 1 base and J 2 bases, leaving 12 bases between the germline ends. CDR3 length: 15 amino acids. The germline V gene has CDR1 SGHAT and CDR2 FQNNGV.